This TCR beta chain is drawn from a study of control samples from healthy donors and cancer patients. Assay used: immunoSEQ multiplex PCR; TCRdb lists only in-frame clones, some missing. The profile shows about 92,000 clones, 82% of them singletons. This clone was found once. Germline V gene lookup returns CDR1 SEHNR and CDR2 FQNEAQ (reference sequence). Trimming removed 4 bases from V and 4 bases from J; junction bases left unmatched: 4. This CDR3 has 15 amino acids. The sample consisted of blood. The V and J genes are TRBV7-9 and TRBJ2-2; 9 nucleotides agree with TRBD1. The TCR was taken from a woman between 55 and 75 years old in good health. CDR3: CASSSDRGVTGELFF. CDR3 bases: TGTGCCAGCAGCTCAGACAGGGGGGTCACCGGGGAGCTGTTTTTT.